These T cell receptor beta chains were read from a single sample in a study of blood T cell repertoires in COVID-19. Libraries were prepared by immunoSEQ multiplex PCR; TCRdb keeps only in-frame clonotypes and omits some of them. This sample yields a few hundred thousand clones, of which more than 85% are seen a single time; roughly a tenth belongs to the top ten. Material: peripheral blood. These TCRs come from a woman aged 45-65 years with COVID-19, enrolled during active disease. CDR3s include the opening cysteine and the closing phenylalanine or tryptophan. Fields, in order: clone size, D gene, J gene, CDR3 length, V gene, CDR3 DNA, CDR3 protein. D genes are given only for firm matches. Clone size, where shown, is once, few, many, or a class for clones that have expanded.

abundance: few; d_gene: TRBD1; j_gene: TRBJ1-2; len: 14; v_gene: TRBV7-2; CDR3nt: TGTGCCAGCAGCTTAGAAAGGAGGGGGCAAGGCTACACCTTC; CDR3aa: CASSLERRGQGYTF
abundance: NA; d_gene: TRBD1; j_gene: TRBJ2-1; len: 14; v_gene: TRBV5-4; CDR3nt: TGTGCCAGCAGCTCCGGACAGGGGAGGGATGAGCAGTTCTTC; CDR3aa: CASSSGQGRDEQFF
abundance: NA; d_gene: TRBD2; j_gene: TRBJ2-5; len: 15; v_gene: TRBV2; CDR3nt: TGTGCCAGCCGGTCTAGCGGGGGGGCCGTAGAGACCCAGTACTTC; CDR3aa: CASRSSGGAVETQYF
abundance: NA; d_gene: NA; j_gene: TRBJ1-4; len: 13; v_gene: TRBV29-1; CDR3nt: TGCAGCGTTCTCGGACAGCTGAGAGAAAAACTGTTTTTT; CDR3aa: CSVLGQLREKLFF
abundance: NA; d_gene: NA; j_gene: TRBJ2-3; len: 15; v_gene: TRBV20-1; CDR3nt: TGCAGTGCTAGTAGCAGAAGCGGGCTACGTGATACGCAGTATTTT; CDR3aa: CSASSRSGLRDTQYF
abundance: NA; d_gene: TRBD1; j_gene: TRBJ1-1; len: 16; v_gene: TRBV27; CDR3nt: TGTGCCAGCAGTTTATCGCCCTCGGGACAGGGCCCTGAAGCTTTCTTT; CDR3aa: CASSLSPSGQGPEAFF
abundance: NA; d_gene: TRBD1; j_gene: TRBJ1-1; len: 17; v_gene: TRBV7-2; CDR3nt: TGTGCCAGCAGCTCGGGGTCCAGGGGGGCCTATAACACTGAAGCTTTCTTT; CDR3aa: CASSSGSRGAYNTEAFF
abundance: once; d_gene: NA; j_gene: TRBJ1-6; len: 17; v_gene: TRBV21-1; CDR3nt: TGTGCCAGCAGCAGAGGGACAGATCTACTCGATAATTCACCCCTCCACTTT; CDR3aa: CASSRGTDLLDNSPLHF
abundance: NA; d_gene: TRBD1; j_gene: TRBJ2-2; len: 16; v_gene: TRBV24-1; CDR3nt: TGTGCCACCAGGGATGCGGGACAGGGTGACACCGGGGAGCTGTTTTTT; CDR3aa: CATRDAGQGDTGELFF
abundance: NA; d_gene: TRBD1; j_gene: TRBJ1-2; len: 15; v_gene: TRBV5-6; CDR3nt: TGTGCCAGCAGCTTGGTCGATACCGGACAGGGTGGCTACACCTTC; CDR3aa: CASSLVDTGQGGYTF
abundance: NA; d_gene: TRBD2; j_gene: TRBJ2-3; len: 15; v_gene: TRBV19; CDR3nt: TGTGCCAGTAGTATGGCGGGGGTGCACACAGATACGCAGTATTTT; CDR3aa: CASSMAGVHTDTQYF
abundance: NA; d_gene: NA; j_gene: TRBJ2-3; len: 16; v_gene: TRBV6-1; CDR3nt: TGTGCCAGCAGTGCAACAGGGACCTCTAGCACAGATACGCAGTATTTT; CDR3aa: CASSATGTSSTDTQYF
abundance: few; d_gene: TRBD2; j_gene: TRBJ2-1; len: 17; v_gene: TRBV19; CDR3nt: TGTGCCAGTAGTTCCCCGGGACTAGCGTTCCCCATCAATGAGCAGTTCTTC; CDR3aa: CASSSPGLAFPINEQFF
abundance: NA; d_gene: NA; j_gene: TRBJ2-3; len: 14; v_gene: TRBV5-4; CDR3nt: TGTGCCAGCAGCTTGACAGTCCAGACAGATACGCAGTATTTT; CDR3aa: CASSLTVQTDTQYF
abundance: once; d_gene: TRBD2; j_gene: TRBJ2-3; len: 12; v_gene: TRBV7-2; CDR3nt: TGTGCCAGCAGTTGGATGACTAGCGGGGCACCTTTT; CDR3aa: CASSWMTSGAPF
abundance: NA; d_gene: NA; j_gene: TRBJ2-6; len: 16; v_gene: TRBV30; CDR3nt: TGTGCCTGGAGGACAGGAGAGTTCTCTGGGGCCAACGTCCTGACTTTC; CDR3aa: CAWRTGEFSGANVLTF
abundance: NA; d_gene: NA; j_gene: TRBJ1-3; len: 14; v_gene: TRBV11-3; CDR3nt: TGTGCCAGCAGAGGGGGATTCTCTGGAAACACCATATATTTT; CDR3aa: CASRGGFSGNTIYF
abundance: NA; d_gene: NA; j_gene: TRBJ1-2; len: 14; v_gene: TRBV20-1; CDR3nt: TGCAGTGCTAGTACAGAGAGGGAAGAAAGAGGCTACACCTTC; CDR3aa: CSASTEREERGYTF
abundance: NA; d_gene: TRBD1; j_gene: TRBJ2-6; len: 18; v_gene: TRBV28; CDR3nt: TGTGCCAGCATCAGACAGGGCTGGGGGCCCTCTGGGGCCAACGTCCTGACTTTC; CDR3aa: CASIRQGWGPSGANVLTF
abundance: NA; d_gene: TRBD1; j_gene: TRBJ1-2; len: 15; v_gene: TRBV7-8; CDR3nt: TGTGCCAGCAGCCCTAGGACAGGGGGCCCCTATGGCTACACCTTC; CDR3aa: CASSPRTGGPYGYTF
abundance: NA; d_gene: NA; j_gene: TRBJ2-3; len: 12; v_gene: TRBV12-3/TRBV12-4; CDR3nt: TGTGCCAGCAGGGCCGGGGGAGTTACGCAGTATTTT; CDR3aa: CASRAGGVTQYF
abundance: NA; d_gene: TRBD1; j_gene: TRBJ1-3; len: 16; v_gene: TRBV4-3; CDR3nt: TGCGCCAGCAGCCCTCAGACAGGGTGGATCGGAAACACCATATATTTT; CDR3aa: CASSPQTGWIGNTIYF